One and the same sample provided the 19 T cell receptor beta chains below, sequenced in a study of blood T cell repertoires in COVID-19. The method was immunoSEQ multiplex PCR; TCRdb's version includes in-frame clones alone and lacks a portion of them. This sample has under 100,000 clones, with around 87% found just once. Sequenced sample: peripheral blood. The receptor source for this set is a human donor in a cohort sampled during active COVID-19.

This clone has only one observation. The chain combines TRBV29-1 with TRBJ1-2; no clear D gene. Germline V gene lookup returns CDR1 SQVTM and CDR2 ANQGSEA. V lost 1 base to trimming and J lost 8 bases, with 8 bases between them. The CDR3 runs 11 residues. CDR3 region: CSVEVNRGYTF. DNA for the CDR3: TGCAGCGTTGAAGTGAATCGGGGCTACACCTTC.

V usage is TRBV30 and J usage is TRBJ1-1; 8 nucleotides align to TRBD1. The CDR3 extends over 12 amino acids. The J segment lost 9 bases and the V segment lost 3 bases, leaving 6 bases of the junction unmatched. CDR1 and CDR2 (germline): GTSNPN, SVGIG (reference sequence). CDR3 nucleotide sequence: TGTGCCTGGAGAGTTGGACAGGGCAAAGCTTTCTTT. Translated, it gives CAWRVGQGKAFF.

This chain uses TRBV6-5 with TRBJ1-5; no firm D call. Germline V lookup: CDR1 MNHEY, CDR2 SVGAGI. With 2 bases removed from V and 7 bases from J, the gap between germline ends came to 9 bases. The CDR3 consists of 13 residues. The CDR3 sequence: CASSYDGNQPQHF. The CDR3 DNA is TGTGCCAGCAGTTACGACGGGAACCAGCCCCAGCATTTT.

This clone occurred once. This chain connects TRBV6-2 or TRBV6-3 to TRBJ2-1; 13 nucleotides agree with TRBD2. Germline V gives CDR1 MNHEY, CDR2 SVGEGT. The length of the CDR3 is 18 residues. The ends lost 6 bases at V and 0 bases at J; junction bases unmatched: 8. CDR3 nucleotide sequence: TGTGCCAGCAGCGCCGGGACTAGCGGGGTCTTCTCCTACAATGAGCAGTTCTTC. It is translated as CASSAGTSGVFSYNEQFF.

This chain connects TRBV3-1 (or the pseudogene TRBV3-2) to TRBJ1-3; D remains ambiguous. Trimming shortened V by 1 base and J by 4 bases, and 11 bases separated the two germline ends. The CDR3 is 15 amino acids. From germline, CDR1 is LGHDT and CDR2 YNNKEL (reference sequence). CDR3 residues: CASSQGETLGNTIYF. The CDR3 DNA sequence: TGTGCCAGCAGCCAAGGGGAGACGCTCGGAAACACCATATATTTT.

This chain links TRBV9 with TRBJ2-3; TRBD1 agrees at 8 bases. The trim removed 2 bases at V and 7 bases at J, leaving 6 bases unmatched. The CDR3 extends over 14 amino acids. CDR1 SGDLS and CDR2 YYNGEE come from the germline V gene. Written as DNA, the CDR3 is TGTGCCAGCAGCGTGATGACAGGGGCAAATACGCAGTATTTT. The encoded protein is CASSVMTGANTQYF.

The CDR3 DNA sequence: TGTGCCAGCAGCTTAGTCGGTGAGAGGGCCTACGAGCAGTACTTC. This codes for CASSLVGERAYEQYF. The chain has TRBV7-2 and TRBJ2-7; possible D gene TRBD2, 5 bases. Trimming removed 1 base at V and 2 bases at J, with 12 bases between. The germline CDR1 and CDR2 sequences are SGHTA and FQGNSA. The CDR3 length is 15 residues.

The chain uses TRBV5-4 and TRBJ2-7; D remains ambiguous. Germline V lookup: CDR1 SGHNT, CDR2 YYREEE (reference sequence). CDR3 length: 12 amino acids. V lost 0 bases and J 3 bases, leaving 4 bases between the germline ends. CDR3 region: CASSLDNYEQYF. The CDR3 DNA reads TGTGCCAGCAGCTTGGATAACTACGAGCAGTACTTC.

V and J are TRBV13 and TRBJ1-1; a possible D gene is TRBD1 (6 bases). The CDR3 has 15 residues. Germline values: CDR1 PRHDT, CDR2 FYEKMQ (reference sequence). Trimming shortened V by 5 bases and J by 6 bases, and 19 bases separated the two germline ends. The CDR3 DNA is TGTGCCAGCAGCGAAACCGGGACACCGTACCCTGAAGCTTTCTTT. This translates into CASSETGTPYPEAFF.

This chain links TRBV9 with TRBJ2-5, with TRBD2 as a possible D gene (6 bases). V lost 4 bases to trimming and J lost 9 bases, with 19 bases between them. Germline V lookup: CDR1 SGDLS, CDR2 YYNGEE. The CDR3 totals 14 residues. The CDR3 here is CASSLRDSPGAQYF. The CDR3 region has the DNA TGTGCCAGCAGCCTCCGGGACTCCCCTGGGGCCCAGTACTTC.

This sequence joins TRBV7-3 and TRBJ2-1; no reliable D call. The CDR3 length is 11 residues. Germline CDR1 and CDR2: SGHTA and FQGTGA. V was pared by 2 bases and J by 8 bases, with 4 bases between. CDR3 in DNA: TGTGCCAGCAGCTTAGCGGATGAGCAGTTCTTC. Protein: CASSLADEQFF.

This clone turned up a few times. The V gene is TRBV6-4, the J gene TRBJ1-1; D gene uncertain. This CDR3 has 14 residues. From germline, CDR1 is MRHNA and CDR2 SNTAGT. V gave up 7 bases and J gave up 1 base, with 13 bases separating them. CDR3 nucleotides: TGTGCCAGCACCCCAAGTCCCGGGAACACTGAAGCTTTCTTT. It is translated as CASTPSPGNTEAFF.

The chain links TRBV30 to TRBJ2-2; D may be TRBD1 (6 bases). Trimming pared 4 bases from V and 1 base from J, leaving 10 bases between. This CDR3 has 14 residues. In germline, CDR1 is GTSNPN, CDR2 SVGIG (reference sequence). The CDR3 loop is CAWILGGNTGELFF. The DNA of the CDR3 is TGTGCCTGGATCTTAGGGGGGAACACCGGGGAGCTGTTTTTT.

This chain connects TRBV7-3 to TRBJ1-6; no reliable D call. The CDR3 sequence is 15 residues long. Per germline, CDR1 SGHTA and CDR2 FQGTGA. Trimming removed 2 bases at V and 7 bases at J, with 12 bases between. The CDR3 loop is CASSLYGSGNSPLHF. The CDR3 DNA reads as TGTGCCAGCAGCTTATATGGCAGCGGCAATTCACCCCTCCACTTT.

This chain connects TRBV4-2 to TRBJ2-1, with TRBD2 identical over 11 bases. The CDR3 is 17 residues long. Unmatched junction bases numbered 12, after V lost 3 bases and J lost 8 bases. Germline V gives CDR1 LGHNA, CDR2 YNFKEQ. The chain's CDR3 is CASSQELSGGDFDEQFF. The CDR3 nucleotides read TGTGCCAGCAGCCAGGAGCTTAGCGGGGGGGATTTTGATGAGCAGTTCTTC.

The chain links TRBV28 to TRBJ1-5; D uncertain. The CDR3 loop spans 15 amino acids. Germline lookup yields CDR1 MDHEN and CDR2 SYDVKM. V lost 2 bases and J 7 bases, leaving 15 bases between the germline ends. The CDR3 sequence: CASSLPGAHGQPQHF. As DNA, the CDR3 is TGTGCCAGCAGTTTACCGGGTGCCCATGGGCAGCCCCAGCATTTT.

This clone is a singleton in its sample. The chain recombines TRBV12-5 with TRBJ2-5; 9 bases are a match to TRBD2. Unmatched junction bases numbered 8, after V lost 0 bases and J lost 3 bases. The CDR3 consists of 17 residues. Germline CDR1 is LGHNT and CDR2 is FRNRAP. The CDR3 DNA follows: TGTGCTAGTGGTTTGGTACGTCCTAGCGGGATTGAAGAGACCCAGTACTTC. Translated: CASGLVRPSGIEETQYF.

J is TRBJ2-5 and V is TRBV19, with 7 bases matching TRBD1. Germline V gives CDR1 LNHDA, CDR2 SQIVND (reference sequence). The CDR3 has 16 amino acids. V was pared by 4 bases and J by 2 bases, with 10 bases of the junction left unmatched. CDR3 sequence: CASSNRQGRLQETQYF. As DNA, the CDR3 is TGTGCCAGTAGTAATAGACAGGGCCGATTACAAGAGACCCAGTACTTC.

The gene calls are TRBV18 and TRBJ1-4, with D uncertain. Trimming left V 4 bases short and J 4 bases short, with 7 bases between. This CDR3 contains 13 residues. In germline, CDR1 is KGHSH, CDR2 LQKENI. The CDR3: CASSHRNNEKLFF. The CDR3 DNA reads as TGTGCCAGCTCACACAGAAATAATGAAAAACTGTTTTTT.